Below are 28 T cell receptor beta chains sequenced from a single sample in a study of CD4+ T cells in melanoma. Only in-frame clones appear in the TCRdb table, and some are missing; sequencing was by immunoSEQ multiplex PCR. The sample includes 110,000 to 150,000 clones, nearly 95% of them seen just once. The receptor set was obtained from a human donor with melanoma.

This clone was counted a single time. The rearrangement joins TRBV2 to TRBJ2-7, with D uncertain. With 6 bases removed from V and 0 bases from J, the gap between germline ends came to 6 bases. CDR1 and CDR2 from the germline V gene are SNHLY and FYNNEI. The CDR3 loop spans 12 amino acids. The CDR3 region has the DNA TGTGCCAGCAGAGCTAGCTCCTACGAGCAGTACTTC. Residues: CASRASSYEQYF.

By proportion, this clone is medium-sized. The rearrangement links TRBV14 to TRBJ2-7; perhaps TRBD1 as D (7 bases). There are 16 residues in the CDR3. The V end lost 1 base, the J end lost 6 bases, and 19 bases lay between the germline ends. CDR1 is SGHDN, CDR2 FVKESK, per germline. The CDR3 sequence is CASSQVWRGRLAEQYF. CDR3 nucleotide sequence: TGTGCCAGCAGCCAAGTTTGGAGGGGGCGCTTGGCCGAGCAGTACTTC.

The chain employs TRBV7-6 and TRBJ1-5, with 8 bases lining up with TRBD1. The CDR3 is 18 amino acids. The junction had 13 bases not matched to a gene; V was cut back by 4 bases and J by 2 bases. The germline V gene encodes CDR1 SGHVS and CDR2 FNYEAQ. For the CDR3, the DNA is TGTGCCAGCAGCTCATCTCCAACCCAGGGGGCTCGCAATCAGCCCCAGCATTTT. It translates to CASSSSPTQGARNQPQHF.

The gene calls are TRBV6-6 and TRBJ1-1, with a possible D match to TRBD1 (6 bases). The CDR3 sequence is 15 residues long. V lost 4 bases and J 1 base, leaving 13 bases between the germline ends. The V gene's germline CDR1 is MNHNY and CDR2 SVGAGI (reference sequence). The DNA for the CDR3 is TGTGCCAGCAGTTCGCCCGGGACAAGGAACACTGAAGCTTTCTTT. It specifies CASSSPGTRNTEAFF.

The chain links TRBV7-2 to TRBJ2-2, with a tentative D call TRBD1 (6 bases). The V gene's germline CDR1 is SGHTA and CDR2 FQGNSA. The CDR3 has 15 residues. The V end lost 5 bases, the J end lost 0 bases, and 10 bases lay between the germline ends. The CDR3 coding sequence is TGTGCCAGCAGCCGGGACATAGCGAACACCGGGGAGCTGTTTTTT. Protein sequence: CASSRDIANTGELFF.

The CDR3, as DNA: TGTGCCAGCAGTGAAATACCGACAGACCGAGGGGAGACCCAGTACTTC. As protein: CASSEIPTDRGETQYF. This sequence joins TRBV2 and TRBJ2-5, with D perhaps matching TRBD1 or TRBD2 (5 bases each). V lost 2 bases, J lost 5 bases, and 18 bases lay in between. The CDR3 covers 16 residues. Germline assignment: CDR1 SNHLY and CDR2 FYNNEI.

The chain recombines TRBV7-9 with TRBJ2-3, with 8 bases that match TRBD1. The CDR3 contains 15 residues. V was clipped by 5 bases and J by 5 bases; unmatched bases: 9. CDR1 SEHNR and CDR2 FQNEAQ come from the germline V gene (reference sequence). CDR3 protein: CASSPLTGAGDTQYF. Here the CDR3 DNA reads TGTGCCAGCAGCCCGTTGACAGGGGCTGGAGATACGCAGTATTTT. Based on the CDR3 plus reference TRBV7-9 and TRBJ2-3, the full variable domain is DTGVSQNPRHKITKRGQNVTFRCDPISEHNRLYWYRQTLGQGPEFLTYFQNEAQLEKSRLLSDRFSAERPKGSFSTLEIQRTEQGDSAMYLCASSPLTGAGDTQYFGPGTRLTVL.

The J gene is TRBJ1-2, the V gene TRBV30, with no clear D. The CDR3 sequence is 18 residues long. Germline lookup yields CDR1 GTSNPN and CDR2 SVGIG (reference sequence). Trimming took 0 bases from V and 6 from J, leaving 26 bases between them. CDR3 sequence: CAWSVMRTAAASHHGYTF. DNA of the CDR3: TGTGCCTGGAGTGTAATGAGGACCGCCGCAGCTAGTCACCATGGCTACACCTTC.

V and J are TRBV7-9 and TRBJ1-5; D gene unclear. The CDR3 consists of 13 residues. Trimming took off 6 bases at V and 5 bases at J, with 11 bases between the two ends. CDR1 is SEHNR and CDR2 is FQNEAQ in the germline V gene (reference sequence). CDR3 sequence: CASSFGRDQPQHF. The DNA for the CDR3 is TGTGCCAGCAGTTTCGGTAGGGATCAGCCCCAGCATTTT.

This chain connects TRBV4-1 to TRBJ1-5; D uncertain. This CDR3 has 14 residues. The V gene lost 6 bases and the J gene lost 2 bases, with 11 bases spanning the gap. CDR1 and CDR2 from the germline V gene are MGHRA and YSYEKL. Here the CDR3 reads CASSLGWGNQPQHF. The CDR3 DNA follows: TGCGCCAGCAGTCTCGGGTGGGGCAATCAGCCCCAGCATTTT.

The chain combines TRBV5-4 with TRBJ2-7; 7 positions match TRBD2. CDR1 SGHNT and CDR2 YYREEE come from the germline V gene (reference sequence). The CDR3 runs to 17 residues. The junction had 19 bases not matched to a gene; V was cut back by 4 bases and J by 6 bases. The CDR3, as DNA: TGTGCCAGCAGCGACGCATCTTCGGGGGGACTTACATCCGAGCAGTACTTC. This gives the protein CASSDASSGGLTSEQYF.

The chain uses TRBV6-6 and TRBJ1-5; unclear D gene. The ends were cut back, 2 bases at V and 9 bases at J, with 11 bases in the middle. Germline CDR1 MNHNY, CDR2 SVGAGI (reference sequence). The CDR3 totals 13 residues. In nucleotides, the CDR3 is TGTGCCAGCAGTTACGCTCCAGAGGGGCCCCAGCATTTT. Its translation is CASSYAPEGPQHF.

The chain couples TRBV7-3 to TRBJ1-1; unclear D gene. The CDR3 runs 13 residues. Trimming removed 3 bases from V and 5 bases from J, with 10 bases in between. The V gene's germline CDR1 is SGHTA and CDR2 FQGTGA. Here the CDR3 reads CASSFSQETEAFF. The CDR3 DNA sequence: TGTGCCAGCAGCTTTTCCCAGGAAACTGAAGCTTTCTTT.

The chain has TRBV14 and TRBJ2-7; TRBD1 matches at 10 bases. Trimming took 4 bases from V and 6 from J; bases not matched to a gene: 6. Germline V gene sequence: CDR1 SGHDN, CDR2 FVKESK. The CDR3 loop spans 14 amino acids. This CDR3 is CASSPRDRGPEQYF. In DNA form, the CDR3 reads TGTGCCAGCAGCCCCCGGGACAGGGGTCCCGAGCAGTACTTC. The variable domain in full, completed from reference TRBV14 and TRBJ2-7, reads EAGVTQFPSHSVIEKGQTVTLRCDPISGHDNLYWYRRVMGKEIKFLLHFVKESKQDESGMPNNRFLAERTGGTYSTLKVQPAELEDSGVYFCASSPRDRGPEQYFGPGTRLTVT.

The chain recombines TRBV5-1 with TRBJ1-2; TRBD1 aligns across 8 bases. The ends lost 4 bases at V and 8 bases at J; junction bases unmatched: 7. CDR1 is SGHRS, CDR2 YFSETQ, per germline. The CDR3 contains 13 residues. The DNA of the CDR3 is TGCGCCAGCAGCCCGGACAGGGTTGGCGGCTACACCTTC. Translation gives CASSPDRVGGYTF.

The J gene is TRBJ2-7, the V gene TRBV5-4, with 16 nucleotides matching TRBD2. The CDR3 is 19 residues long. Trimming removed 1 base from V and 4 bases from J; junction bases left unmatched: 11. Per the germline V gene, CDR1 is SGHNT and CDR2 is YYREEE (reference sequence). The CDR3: CASSLKGLAGGLGRYEQYF. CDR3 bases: TGTGCCAGCAGCTTGAAGGGACTAGCGGGGGGGCTCGGTAGGTACGAGCAGTACTTC.

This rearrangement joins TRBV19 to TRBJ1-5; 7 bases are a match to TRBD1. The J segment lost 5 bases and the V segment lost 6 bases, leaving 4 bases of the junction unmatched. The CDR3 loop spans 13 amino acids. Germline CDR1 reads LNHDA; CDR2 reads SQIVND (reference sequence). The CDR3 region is CASRRQGDQPQHF. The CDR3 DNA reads TGTGCCAGTAGGAGACAGGGAGATCAGCCCCAGCATTTT.

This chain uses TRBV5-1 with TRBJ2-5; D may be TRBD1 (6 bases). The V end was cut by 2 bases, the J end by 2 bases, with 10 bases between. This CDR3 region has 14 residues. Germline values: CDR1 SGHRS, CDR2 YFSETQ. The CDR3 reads CASSFGTLQETQYF. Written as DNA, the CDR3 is TGCGCCAGCAGCTTCGGGACACTACAAGAGACCCAGTACTTC.

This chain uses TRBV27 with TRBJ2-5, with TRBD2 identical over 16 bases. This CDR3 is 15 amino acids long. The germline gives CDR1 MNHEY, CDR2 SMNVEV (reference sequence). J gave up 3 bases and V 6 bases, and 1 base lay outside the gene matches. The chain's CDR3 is CASRGLAGGKETQYF. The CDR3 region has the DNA TGTGCCAGCAGGGGACTAGCGGGGGGGAAAGAGACCCAGTACTTC.

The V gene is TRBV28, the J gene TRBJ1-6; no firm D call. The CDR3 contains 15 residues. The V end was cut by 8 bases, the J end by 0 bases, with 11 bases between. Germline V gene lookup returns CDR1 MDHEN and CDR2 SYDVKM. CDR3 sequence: CASWEGSSYNSPLHF. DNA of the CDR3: TGTGCCAGCTGGGAGGGTAGCTCCTATAATTCACCCCTCCACTTT.

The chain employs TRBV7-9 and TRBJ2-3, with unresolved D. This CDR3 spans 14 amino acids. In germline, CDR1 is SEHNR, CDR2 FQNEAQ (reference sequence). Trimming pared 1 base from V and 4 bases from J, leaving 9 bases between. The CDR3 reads CASSLGQSSDTQYF. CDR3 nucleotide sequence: TGTGCCAGCAGCTTAGGGCAGAGTTCAGATACGCAGTATTTT. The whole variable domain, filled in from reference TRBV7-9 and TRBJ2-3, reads DTGVSQNPRHKITKRGQNVTFRCDPISEHNRLYWYRQTLGQGPEFLTYFQNEAQLEKSRLLSDRFSAERPKGSFSTLEIQRTEQGDSAMYLCASSLGQSSDTQYFGPGTRLTVL.

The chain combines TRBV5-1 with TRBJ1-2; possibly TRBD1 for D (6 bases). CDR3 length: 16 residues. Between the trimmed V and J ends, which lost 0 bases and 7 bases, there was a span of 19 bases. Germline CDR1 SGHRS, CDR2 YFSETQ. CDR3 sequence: CASSLAQGTISSGYTF. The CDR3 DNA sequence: TGCGCCAGCAGCTTGGCCCAGGGGACGATCTCTAGTGGCTACACCTTC.

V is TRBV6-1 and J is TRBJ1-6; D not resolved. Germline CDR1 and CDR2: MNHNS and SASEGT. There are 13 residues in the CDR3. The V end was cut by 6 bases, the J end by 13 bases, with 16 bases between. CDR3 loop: CASRRDTLDPLHF. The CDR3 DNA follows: TGTGCCAGCAGAAGAGACACGCTCGACCCCCTCCACTTT.

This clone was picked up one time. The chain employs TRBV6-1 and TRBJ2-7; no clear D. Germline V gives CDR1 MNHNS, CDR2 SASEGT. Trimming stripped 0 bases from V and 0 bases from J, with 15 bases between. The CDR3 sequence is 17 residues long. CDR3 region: CASSEARGSLSSYEQYF. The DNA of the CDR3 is TGTGCCAGCAGTGAAGCGCGAGGTAGCCTAAGCTCCTACGAGCAGTACTTC.

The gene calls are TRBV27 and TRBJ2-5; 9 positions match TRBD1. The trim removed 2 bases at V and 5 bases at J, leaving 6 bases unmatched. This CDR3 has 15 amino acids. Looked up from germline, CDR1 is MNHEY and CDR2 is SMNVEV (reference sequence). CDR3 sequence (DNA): TGTGCCAGCAGTTTAAGGCCCGGGACAGGGGAGACCCAGTACTTC. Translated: CASSLRPGTGETQYF.

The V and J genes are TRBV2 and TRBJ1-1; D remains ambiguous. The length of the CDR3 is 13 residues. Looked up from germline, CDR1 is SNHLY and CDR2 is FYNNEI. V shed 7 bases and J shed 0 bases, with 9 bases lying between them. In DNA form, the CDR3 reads TGTGCCAGCATGATGGCAGTGAACACTGAAGCTTTCTTT. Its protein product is CASMMAVNTEAFF.

CDR3 bases: TGCGCCAGCAGCGGGGCAGGTTCAGCCTACGAGCAGTACTTC. This translates into CASSGAGSAYEQYF. This rearrangement joins TRBV5-1 to TRBJ2-7; D is possibly TRBD1 (5 bases). Germline lookup yields CDR1 SGHRS and CDR2 YFSETQ. CDR3 length: 14 residues. Trimming took 4 bases from V and 2 from J, leaving 13 bases between them.

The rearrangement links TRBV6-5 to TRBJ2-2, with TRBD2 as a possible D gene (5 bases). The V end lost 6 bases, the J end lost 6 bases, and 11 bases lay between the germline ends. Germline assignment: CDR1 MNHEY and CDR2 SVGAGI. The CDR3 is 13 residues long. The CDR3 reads CASSEGGAGELFF. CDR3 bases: TGTGCCAGCAGCGAGGGTGGGGCCGGGGAGCTGTTTTTT.